This is a list of T cell receptor beta chains from one sample in a study of blood T cell repertoires in COVID-19. Measured with immunoSEQ multiplex PCR; TCRdb has only the in-frame clones, and not every one. The sample holds approximately 220,000 clones, 83% seen once. Sequenced: peripheral blood. Receptor source: a woman in her thirties or forties with active or convalescent COVID-19. Both conserved end residues are part of each CDR3. D genes are given only for firm matches. Clone size appears in some rows only: once, few, many, or a class for an expanded clone.

d_call: TRBD1
clone_size: NA
v_call: TRBV5-1
j_call: TRBJ2-3
cdr3_nt: TGCGCCAGCAGCCAGGGACAGGGGACAGATACGCAGTATTTT
cdr3_aa: CASSQGQGTDTQYF

d_call: NA
clone_size: NA
v_call: TRBV21-1
j_call: TRBJ2-7
cdr3_nt: TGTGCCAGCAGCAAAGGACTGACTAGCGGGAGGTCCTACGAGCAGTACTTC
cdr3_aa: CASSKGLTSGRSYEQYF

d_call: TRBD1
clone_size: NA
v_call: TRBV9
j_call: TRBJ2-2
cdr3_nt: TGTGCCAGCAGTGCCGGGACAGCTCGGGTCGGGGAGCTGTTTTTT
cdr3_aa: CASSAGTARVGELFF

d_call: NA
clone_size: NA
v_call: TRBV28
j_call: TRBJ2-5
cdr3_nt: TGTGCCAGCAGTCCTAGTATTGAGACCCAGTACTTC
cdr3_aa: CASSPSIETQYF

d_call: NA
clone_size: NA
v_call: TRBV12-3/TRBV12-4
j_call: TRBJ2-5
cdr3_nt: TGTGCCAGCAGTTTCCGGCGGGGAGAGACCCAGTACTTC
cdr3_aa: CASSFRRGETQYF

d_call: NA
clone_size: once
v_call: TRBV14
j_call: TRBJ2-7
cdr3_nt: TGTGCCAGCAGCCAAGATATGGGGGCCCACCGGTACGAGCAGTACTTC
cdr3_aa: CASSQDMGAHRYEQYF

d_call: TRBD1
clone_size: NA
v_call: TRBV11-2
j_call: TRBJ2-1
cdr3_nt: TGTGCCAGCGATGACAGGGGCTCCTACAATGAGCAGTTCTTC
cdr3_aa: CASDDRGSYNEQFF

d_call: TRBD1
clone_size: NA
v_call: TRBV12-3/TRBV12-4
j_call: TRBJ1-2
cdr3_nt: TGTGCCAGCAGTTCAACAGGGGGCTATGGCTACACCTTC
cdr3_aa: CASSSTGGYGYTF

d_call: TRBD1
clone_size: NA
v_call: TRBV2
j_call: TRBJ1-2
cdr3_nt: TGTGCCAGCAGTGCGACGACAGGGGGATACGGCTATGGCTACACCTTC
cdr3_aa: CASSATTGGYGYGYTF

d_call: TRBD1
clone_size: once
v_call: TRBV5-1
j_call: TRBJ2-7
cdr3_nt: TGCGCCAGCAGCTTGGCCGTCCAGGGGGCAGAGCAGTACTTC
cdr3_aa: CASSLAVQGAEQYF

d_call: TRBD1
clone_size: NA
v_call: TRBV18
j_call: TRBJ1-4
cdr3_nt: TGTGCCAGCTCACCATACTATTCAGGGGGCGAATCAGCTAATGAAAAACTGTTTTTT
cdr3_aa: CASSPYYSGGESANEKLFF

d_call: TRBD1
clone_size: NA
v_call: TRBV11-3
j_call: TRBJ2-5
cdr3_nt: TGTGCCAGCAGCTTAGCCAGGGGGCCGAAAGAGACCCAGTACTTC
cdr3_aa: CASSLARGPKETQYF

d_call: NA
clone_size: NA
v_call: TRBV28
j_call: TRBJ2-7
cdr3_nt: TGTGCCAGCAGGTCACCCTTTGGGGGGGGGCGCGAGCAGTACTTC
cdr3_aa: CASRSPFGGGREQYF

d_call: TRBD1
clone_size: NA
v_call: TRBV19
j_call: TRBJ1-5
cdr3_nt: TGTGCCAGTAGTATCGGCTCAGGGGGTCAGCCCCAGCATTTT
cdr3_aa: CASSIGSGGQPQHF

d_call: TRBD2
clone_size: medium-sized
v_call: TRBV3-1/TRBV3-2
j_call: TRBJ2-1
cdr3_nt: TGTGCCAGCAGCCAAGAAGGGTTACTAGCGGGAGGAGGCTCCTACAATGAGCAGTTCTTC
cdr3_aa: CASSQEGLLAGGGSYNEQFF

d_call: NA
clone_size: NA
v_call: TRBV5-1
j_call: TRBJ2-1
cdr3_nt: TGCGCCAGCAGCTTTCGGGAAAAATACAATGAGCAGTTCTTC
cdr3_aa: CASSFREKYNEQFF

d_call: TRBD1
clone_size: NA
v_call: TRBV5-1
j_call: TRBJ2-3
cdr3_nt: TGCGCCAGCAGCTTGGGGGGCAGGGGGCGCGACACAGATACGCAGTATTTT
cdr3_aa: CASSLGGRGRDTDTQYF

d_call: NA
clone_size: NA
v_call: TRBV21-1
j_call: TRBJ1-6
cdr3_nt: TGTGCCAGCAGCCTTGCTAACAGGAAGTCACCCCTCCACTTT
cdr3_aa: CASSLANRKSPLHF

d_call: NA
clone_size: NA
v_call: TRBV5-6
j_call: TRBJ1-4
cdr3_nt: TGTGCCAGCAGCTTGCCGGGAGCAACTAATGAAAAACTGTTTTTT
cdr3_aa: CASSLPGATNEKLFF

d_call: NA
clone_size: NA
v_call: TRBV28
j_call: TRBJ1-1
cdr3_nt: TGTGCCAGCAGTTTGGGCAGGCGGGACACTGAAGCTTTCTTT
cdr3_aa: CASSLGRRDTEAFF

d_call: NA
clone_size: NA
v_call: TRBV9
j_call: TRBJ1-1
cdr3_nt: TGTGCCAGCAGCCTAGGCCTATCCGACACTGAAGCTTTCTTT
cdr3_aa: CASSLGLSDTEAFF

d_call: TRBD1
clone_size: NA
v_call: TRBV6-6
j_call: TRBJ2-1
cdr3_nt: TGTGCCAGCAGTTTTCCGGGACAGGGTGGCTACAATGAGCAGTTCTTC
cdr3_aa: CASSFPGQGGYNEQFF

d_call: TRBD1
clone_size: few
v_call: TRBV7-2
j_call: TRBJ1-1
cdr3_nt: TGTGCCAGCAGCCTAGGACAGGGGGCAACTGAAGCTTTCTTT
cdr3_aa: CASSLGQGATEAFF

d_call: NA
clone_size: NA
v_call: TRBV12-3/TRBV12-4
j_call: TRBJ2-1
cdr3_nt: TGTGCCAGCACCATTAGGGGGAGCAATGAGCAGTTCTTC
cdr3_aa: CASTIRGSNEQFF

d_call: NA
clone_size: few
v_call: TRBV7-2
j_call: TRBJ1-6
cdr3_nt: TGTGCCAGCAGCTTAAAGCTTGATTCACCCCTCCACTTT
cdr3_aa: CASSLKLDSPLHF

d_call: NA
clone_size: NA
v_call: TRBV7-9
j_call: TRBJ1-1
cdr3_nt: TGTGCCAGCAGCTTAGAGGCAGGAGGGACTGAAGCTTTCTTT
cdr3_aa: CASSLEAGGTEAFF

d_call: NA
clone_size: NA
v_call: TRBV11-3
j_call: TRBJ1-2
cdr3_nt: TGTGCCAGCAGCTTAACCGGGGAAGGCTACACCTTC
cdr3_aa: CASSLTGEGYTF

d_call: NA
clone_size: NA
v_call: TRBV12-5
j_call: TRBJ1-1
cdr3_nt: TGTGCTAGTGCCCCGGTCGAAGCTTTCTTT
cdr3_aa: CASAPVEAFF

d_call: TRBD1
clone_size: NA
v_call: TRBV28
j_call: TRBJ1-5
cdr3_nt: TGTGCCAGCAGTTTTGGGACAGGTCATCAGCCCCAGCATTTT
cdr3_aa: CASSFGTGHQPQHF

d_call: TRBD2
clone_size: NA
v_call: TRBV7-3
j_call: TRBJ2-5
cdr3_nt: TGTGCCAGCAGCCCAGGGACTAGCGGGGCAGAGACCCAGTACTTC
cdr3_aa: CASSPGTSGAETQYF

d_call: NA
clone_size: NA
v_call: TRBV30
j_call: TRBJ2-7
cdr3_nt: TGTGCCTGGGAGGGAGCTCCTAACGAGCAGTACTTC
cdr3_aa: CAWEGAPNEQYF

d_call: NA
clone_size: NA
v_call: TRBV30
j_call: TRBJ2-1
cdr3_nt: TGTGCCTGGAGCCCCTCATCAGGGCACTCCTACAATGAGCAGTTCTTC
cdr3_aa: CAWSPSSGHSYNEQFF

d_call: TRBD1
clone_size: few
v_call: TRBV29-1
j_call: TRBJ1-2
cdr3_nt: TGCAGCGTTGGGGGACAGTCGGGGAGTGGCTACACCTTC
cdr3_aa: CSVGGQSGSGYTF

d_call: TRBD1
clone_size: NA
v_call: TRBV5-1
j_call: TRBJ1-4
cdr3_nt: TGCGCCAGCAGCTACGGACAGGGTAATGAAAAACTGTTTTTT
cdr3_aa: CASSYGQGNEKLFF

d_call: NA
clone_size: NA
v_call: TRBV7-9
j_call: TRBJ1-2
cdr3_nt: TGTGCCAGCAGCTTAGGGGGCCGGGACACCGTCGGTGGCTACACCTTC
cdr3_aa: CASSLGGRDTVGGYTF

d_call: TRBD2
clone_size: NA
v_call: TRBV7-9
j_call: TRBJ2-1
cdr3_nt: TGTGCCAGCAGCTTATTGCCGGGGGGCTACAATGAGCAGTTCTTC
cdr3_aa: CASSLLPGGYNEQFF

d_call: NA
clone_size: NA
v_call: TRBV19
j_call: TRBJ2-2
cdr3_nt: TGTGCCAGTAGTATCCCAGGGTTCGGCGGGGAGCTGTTTTTT
cdr3_aa: CASSIPGFGGELFF

d_call: NA
clone_size: NA
v_call: TRBV30
j_call: TRBJ1-4
cdr3_nt: TGTGCCTGGAGTGTAGTTCAAGGGGCCCTGGCGACTAATGAAAAACTGTTTTTT
cdr3_aa: CAWSVVQGALATNEKLFF

d_call: TRBD1
clone_size: many
v_call: TRBV18
j_call: TRBJ1-1
cdr3_nt: TGTGCCAGCTCGTCCAGGGGGCAGGACACTGAAGCTTTCTTT
cdr3_aa: CASSSRGQDTEAFF

d_call: NA
clone_size: NA
v_call: TRBV9
j_call: TRBJ1-6
cdr3_nt: TGTGCCAGCAGCGTAGAAGGGACTCTAAATTCACCCCTCCACTTT
cdr3_aa: CASSVEGTLNSPLHF